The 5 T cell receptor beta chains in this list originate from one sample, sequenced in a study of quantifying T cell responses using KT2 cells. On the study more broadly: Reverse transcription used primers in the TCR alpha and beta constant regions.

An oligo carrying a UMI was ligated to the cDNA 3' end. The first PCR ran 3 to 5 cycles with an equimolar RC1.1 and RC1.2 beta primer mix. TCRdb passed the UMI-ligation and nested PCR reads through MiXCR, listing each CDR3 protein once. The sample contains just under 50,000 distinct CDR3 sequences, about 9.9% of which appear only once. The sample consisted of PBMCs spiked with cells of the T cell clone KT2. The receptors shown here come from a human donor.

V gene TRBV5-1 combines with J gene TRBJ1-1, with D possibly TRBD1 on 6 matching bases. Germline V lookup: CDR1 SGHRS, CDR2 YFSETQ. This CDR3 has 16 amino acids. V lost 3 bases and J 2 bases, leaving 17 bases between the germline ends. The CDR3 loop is CASSSYTGTQNTEAFF. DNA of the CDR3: TGCGCCAGCAGCTCCTACACCGGGACACAAAACACTGAAGCTTTCTTT.

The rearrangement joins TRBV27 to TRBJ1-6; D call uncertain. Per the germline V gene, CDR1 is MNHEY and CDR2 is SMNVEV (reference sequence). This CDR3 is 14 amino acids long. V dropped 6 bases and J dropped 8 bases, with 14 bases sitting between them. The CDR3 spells CASRPSNVDSPLHF. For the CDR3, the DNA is TGTGCCAGCAGACCATCGAACGTAGATTCACCCCTCCACTTT.

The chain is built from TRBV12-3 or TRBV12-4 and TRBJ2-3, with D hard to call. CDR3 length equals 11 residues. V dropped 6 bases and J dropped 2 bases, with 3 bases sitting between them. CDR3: CASSNTDTQYF. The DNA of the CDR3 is TGTGCCAGCAGCAACACAGATACGCAGTATTTT.

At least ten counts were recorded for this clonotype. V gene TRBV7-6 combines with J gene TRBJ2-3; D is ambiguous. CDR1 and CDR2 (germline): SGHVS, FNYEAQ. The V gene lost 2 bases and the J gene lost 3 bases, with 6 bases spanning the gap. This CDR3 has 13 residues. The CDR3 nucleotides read TGTGCCAGCAGCTTAAGCTCGACAGATACGCAGTATTTT. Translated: CASSLSSTDTQYF.

CDR3 DNA: TGTGCCAGCAGCGTAACACCAGAGACAGGGGGCGCGCAGCAGTTCTTC. Protein product: CASSVTPETGGAQQFF. The chain carries TRBV9 and TRBJ2-1; 10 bases are a match to TRBD1. Germline loops: CDR1 SGDLS, CDR2 YYNGEE. The length of the CDR3 is 16 residues. The trim removed 1 base at V and 11 bases at J, leaving 12 bases unmatched.